There are a few counts of the clone carrying this TCR beta chain. The data belong to a study of blood T cell repertoires in COVID-19. V lost 4 bases to trimming and J lost 6 bases; unmatched junction nucleotides: 4. The CDR3 has 14 amino acids. Germline CDR1 SGHDT, CDR2 YYEEEE. Produced via immunoSEQ multiplex PCR; TCRdb's table is partial and in-frame only. The data contain approximately 290,000 clones, 70% to 90% of them singletons. The receptor comes from a woman aged 25-40 years who had recovered from COVID-19. This rearrangement joins TRBV5-6 to TRBJ1-6; 7 nucleotides match TRBD1. The specimen was PBMCs or T cells enriched from blood (not recorded which). This CDR3 reads CASSPDRINSPLHF. As DNA, the CDR3 is TGTGCCAGCAGCCCGGACAGGATTAATTCACCCCTCCACTTT.